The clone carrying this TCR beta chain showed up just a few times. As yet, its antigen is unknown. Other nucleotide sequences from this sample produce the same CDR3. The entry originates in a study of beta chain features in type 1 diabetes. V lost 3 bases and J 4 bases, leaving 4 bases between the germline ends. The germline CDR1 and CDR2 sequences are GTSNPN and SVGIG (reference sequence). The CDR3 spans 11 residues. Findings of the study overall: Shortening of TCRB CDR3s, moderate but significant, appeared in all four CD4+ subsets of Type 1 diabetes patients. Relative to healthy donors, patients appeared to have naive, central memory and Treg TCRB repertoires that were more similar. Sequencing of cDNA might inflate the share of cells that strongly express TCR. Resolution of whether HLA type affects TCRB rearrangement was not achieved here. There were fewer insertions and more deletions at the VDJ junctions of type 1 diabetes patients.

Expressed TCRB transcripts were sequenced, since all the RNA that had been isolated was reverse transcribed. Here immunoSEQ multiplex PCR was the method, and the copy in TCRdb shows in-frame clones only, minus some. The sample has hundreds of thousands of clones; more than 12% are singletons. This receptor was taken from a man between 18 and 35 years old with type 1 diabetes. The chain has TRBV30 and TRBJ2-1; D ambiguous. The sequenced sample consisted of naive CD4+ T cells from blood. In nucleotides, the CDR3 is TGTGCCTGGAGGGGTTACAATGAGCAGTTCTTC. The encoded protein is CAWRGYNEQFF.